This T cell receptor beta chain was observed in a study of sequential checkpoint blockade in melanoma (dated by TCRdb to about 2019). Some background on the complete study: Patients were randomized 1:1 to first-line nivolumab followed by ipilimumab (arm A) or ipilimumab followed by nivolumab (arm B). Maintenance nivolumab came after both trial sequences.

Taken with the paper, the label for treatment or condition translates to: randomized to nivolumab then ipilimumab (arm A) or the reverse (arm B). Prior DNA-damaging chemotherapy had not been received by any trial patient. Thawed PBMCs were sorted on a FACS Aria II flow cytometer to isolate live CD3+CD8+ cells negative for CD19 and CD56. Samples were obtained from patients with melanoma enrolled in CheckMate 064, a randomized, open-label phase II trial of sequential checkpoint blockade. Peripheral blood mononuclear cells were obtained through leukapheresis, purified using Ficoll-Paque, and frozen in human serum containing approximately 9.3% DMSO. Purity of sorted blood CD3+CD8+ cells was verified at >95% immediately after sorting, followed by DNA extraction. This clone was found once. No antigen is known for it. No base qualities exist here, and no much larger clone lies one base off it. The immunoSEQ Assay was used to immunosequence TCRbeta CDR3 regions from genomic DNA. Prior to high-throughput sequencing, genomic DNA was amplified by bias-controlled multiplex PCR. In the authors' own workflow: To quantify the absolute abundance of each unique TCRbeta CDR3 region, the sequences were collapsed and filtered. Clonality, defined as 1 minus Pielou's evenness, was calculated using only productive rearrangements. A previously published method was used to identify clones whose frequencies were significantly greater in on-treatment samples than in baseline samples. What TCRdb holds here is the immuneACCESS table cut down to in-frame rearrangements. Part of the clones is not present; checked against another copy, under half of the missing clones reflect an unresolved V gene, and the others are unexplained. The V and J calls and the clone size are those of that table, but D and trimming were determined from the DNA. The sample yields some 32,000 clones; about four fifths were counted once. The ten top clones hold under 20% of the sample.

Overall study results and their limits: The response-prediction model combining TCR metrics and mutation burden needs validation in larger, independent patient cohorts.

Here V drops 1 base and J drops 7 bases, and the junction holds 8 bases not matched to any gene. The CDR3 contains 16 residues, cysteine and phenylalanine counted. Only the CDR3 portion is preserved as DNA: 48 bases, with reading frame beginning at the first base. CDR1 is given as SGHTA and CDR2 as FQGNSA, both from the germline V gene. The chain uses TRBV7-2 and TRBJ2-2, with 8 junctional bases fitting TRBD1. Material: CD8+ T cells sorted from blood (inferred from file names), obtained from a patient given nivolumab and ipilimumab in sequence. The TCR sequence derives from a human donor with melanoma. The CDR3 sequence is CASSLGQGAEDGELFF. At the DNA level, the sequence is TGTGCCAGCAGCTTAGGGCAGGGGGCGGAAGACGGGGAGCTGTTTTTT.